This T cell receptor beta chain was obtained from a study of T cell responses to AZD1222 COVID-19 vaccine. CDR3 length: 12 residues. V was pared by 6 bases and J by 7 bases, with 12 bases between. Here immunoSEQ multiplex PCR was the method, and the copy in TCRdb shows in-frame clones only, minus some. The table has around 69,000 clones, about 88% seen once; the top ten hold about a tenth. This rearrangement joins TRBV12-3 or TRBV12-4 to TRBJ2-5; D gene ambiguous. This receptor was taken from an adult in good health. The specimen comprised peripheral blood, sampled on day 0 of AZD1222 vaccination. CDR3 sequence reads: CASSVSLGTQYF. In DNA, the CDR3 is TGTGCCAGCAGCGTTTCCTTGGGGACCCAGTACTTC.